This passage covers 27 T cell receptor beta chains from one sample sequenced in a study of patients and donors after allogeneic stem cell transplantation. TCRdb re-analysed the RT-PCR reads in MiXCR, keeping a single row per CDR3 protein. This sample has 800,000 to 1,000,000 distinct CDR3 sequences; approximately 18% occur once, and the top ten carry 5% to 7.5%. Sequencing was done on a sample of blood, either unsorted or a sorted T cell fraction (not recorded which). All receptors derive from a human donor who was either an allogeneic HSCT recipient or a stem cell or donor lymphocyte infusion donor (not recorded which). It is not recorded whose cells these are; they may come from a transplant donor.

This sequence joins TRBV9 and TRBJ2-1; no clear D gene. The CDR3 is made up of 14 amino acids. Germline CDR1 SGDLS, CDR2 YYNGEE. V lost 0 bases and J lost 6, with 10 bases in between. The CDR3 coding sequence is TGTGCCAGCAGCGTAGGGGCAGGAAGCAATGAGCAGTTCTTC. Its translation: CASSVGAGSNEQFF.

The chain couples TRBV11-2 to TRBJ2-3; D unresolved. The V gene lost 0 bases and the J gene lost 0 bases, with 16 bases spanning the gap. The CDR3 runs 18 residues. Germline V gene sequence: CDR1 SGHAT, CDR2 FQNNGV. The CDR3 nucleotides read TGTGCCAGCAGCTTAGACGCGAGTTGGGGTGAGAGCACAGATACGCAGTATTTT. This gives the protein CASSLDASWGESTDTQYF.

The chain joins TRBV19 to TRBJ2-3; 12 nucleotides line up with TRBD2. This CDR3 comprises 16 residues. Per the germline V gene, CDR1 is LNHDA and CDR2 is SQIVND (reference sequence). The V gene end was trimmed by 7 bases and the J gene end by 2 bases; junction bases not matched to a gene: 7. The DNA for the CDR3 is TGTGCCAGTACCCAACTAGCGGGAGGATTCACAGATACGCAGTATTTT. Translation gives CASTQLAGGFTDTQYF.

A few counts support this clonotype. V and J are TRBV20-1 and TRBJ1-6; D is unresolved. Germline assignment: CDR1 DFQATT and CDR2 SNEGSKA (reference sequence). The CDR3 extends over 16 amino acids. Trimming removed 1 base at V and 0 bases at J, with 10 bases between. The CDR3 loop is CSARAAPSSYNSPLHF. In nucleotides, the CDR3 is TGCAGTGCTAGAGCGGCACCTAGCTCCTATAATTCACCCCTCCACTTT.

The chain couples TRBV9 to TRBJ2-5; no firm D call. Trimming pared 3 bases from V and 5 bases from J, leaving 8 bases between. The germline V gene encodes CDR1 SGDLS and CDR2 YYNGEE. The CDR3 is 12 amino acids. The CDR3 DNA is TGTGCCAGCAGCGCGTCTGCGGAGACCCAGTACTTC. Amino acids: CASSASAETQYF.

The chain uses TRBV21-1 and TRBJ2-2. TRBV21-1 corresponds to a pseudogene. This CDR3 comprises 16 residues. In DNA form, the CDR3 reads TGTGCCAGCAGCTTATACAGAGGCCAGAACACCGGGGAGCTGTTTTTT. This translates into CASSLYRGQNTGELFF.

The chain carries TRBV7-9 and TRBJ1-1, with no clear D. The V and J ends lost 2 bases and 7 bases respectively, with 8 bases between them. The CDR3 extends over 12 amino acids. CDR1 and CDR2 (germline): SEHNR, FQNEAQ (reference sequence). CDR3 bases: TGTGCCAGCAGCTTACGTCAGATTGAAGCTTTCTTT. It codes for CASSLRQIEAFF.

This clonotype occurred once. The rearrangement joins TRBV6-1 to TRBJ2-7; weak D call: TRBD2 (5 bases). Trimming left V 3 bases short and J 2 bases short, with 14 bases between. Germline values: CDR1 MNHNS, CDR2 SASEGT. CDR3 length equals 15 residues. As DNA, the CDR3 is TGTGCCAGCAGTGACTACCACGGGGATCCCTACGAGCAGTACTTC. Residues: CASSDYHGDPYEQYF.

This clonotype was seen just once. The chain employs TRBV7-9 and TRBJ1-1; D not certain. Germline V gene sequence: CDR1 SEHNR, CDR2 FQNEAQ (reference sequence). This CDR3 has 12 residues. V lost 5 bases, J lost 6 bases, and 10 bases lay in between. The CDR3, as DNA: TGTGCCAGCAGCACCTGGACGGCTGAAGCTTTCTTT. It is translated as CASSTWTAEAFF. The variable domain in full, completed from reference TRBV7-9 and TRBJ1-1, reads DTGVSQNPRHKITKRGQNVTFRCDPISEHNRLYWYRQTLGQGPEFLTYFQNEAQLEKSRLLSDRFSAERPKGSFSTLEIQRTEQGDSAMYLCASSTWTAEAFFGQGTRLTVV.

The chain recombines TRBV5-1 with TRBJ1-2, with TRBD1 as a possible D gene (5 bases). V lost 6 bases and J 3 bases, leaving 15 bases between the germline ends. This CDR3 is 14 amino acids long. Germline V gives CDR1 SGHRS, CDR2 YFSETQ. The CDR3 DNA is TGCGCCAGCAACCCTGGTTCGACAGACTATGGCTACACCTTC. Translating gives CASNPGSTDYGYTF.

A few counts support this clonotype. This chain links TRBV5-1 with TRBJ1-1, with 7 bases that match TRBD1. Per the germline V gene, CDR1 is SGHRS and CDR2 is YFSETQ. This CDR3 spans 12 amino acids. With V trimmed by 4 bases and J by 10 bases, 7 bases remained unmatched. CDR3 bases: TGCGCCAGCAGCGAGAACAGGGGTGTAGCTTTCTTT. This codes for CASSENRGVAFF.

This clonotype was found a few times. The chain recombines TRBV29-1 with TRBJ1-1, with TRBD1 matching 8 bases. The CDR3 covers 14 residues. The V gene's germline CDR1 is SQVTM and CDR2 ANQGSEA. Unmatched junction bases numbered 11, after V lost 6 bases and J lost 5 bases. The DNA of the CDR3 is TGCAGCGTACCAAACGGACAGGGAAGAACTGAAGCTTTCTTT. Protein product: CSVPNGQGRTEAFF.

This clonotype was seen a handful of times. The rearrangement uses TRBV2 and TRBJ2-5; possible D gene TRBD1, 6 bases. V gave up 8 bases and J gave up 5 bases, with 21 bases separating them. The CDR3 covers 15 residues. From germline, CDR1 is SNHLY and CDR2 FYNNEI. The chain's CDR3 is CASDTAGAGRETQYF. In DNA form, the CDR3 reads TGTGCCAGCGACACGGCAGGGGCAGGGCGGGAGACCCAGTACTTC. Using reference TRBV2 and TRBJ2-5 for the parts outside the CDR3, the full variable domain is EPEVTQTPSHQVTQMGQEVILRCVPISNHLYFYWYRQILGQKVEFLVSFYNNEISEKSEIFDDQFSVERPDGSNFTLKIRSTKLEDSAMYFCASDTAGAGRETQYFGPGTRLLVL.

CDR3 sequence: CASSMVGSGAGEQYF. CDR3 DNA: TGTGCCAGTAGTATGGTTGGCAGCGGGGCGGGCGAGCAGTACTTC. The chain recombines TRBV19 with TRBJ2-7; 7 bases are a match to TRBD2. J gave up 6 bases and V 3 bases, and 11 bases lay outside the gene matches. This CDR3 contains 15 residues. CDR1 is LNHDA and CDR2 is SQIVND in the germline V gene (reference sequence).

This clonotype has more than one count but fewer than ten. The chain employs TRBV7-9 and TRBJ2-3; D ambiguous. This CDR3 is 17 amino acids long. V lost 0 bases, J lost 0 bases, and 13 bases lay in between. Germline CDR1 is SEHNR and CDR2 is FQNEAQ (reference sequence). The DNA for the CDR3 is TGTGCCAGCAGCTTAGCGCTCAAGGGAAAGAGCACAGATACGCAGTATTTT. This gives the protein CASSLALKGKSTDTQYF. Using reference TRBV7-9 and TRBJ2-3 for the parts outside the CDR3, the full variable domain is DTGVSQNPRHKITKRGQNVTFRCDPISEHNRLYWYRQTLGQGPEFLTYFQNEAQLEKSRLLSDRFSAERPKGSFSTLEIQRTEQGDSAMYLCASSLALKGKSTDTQYFGPGTRLTVL.

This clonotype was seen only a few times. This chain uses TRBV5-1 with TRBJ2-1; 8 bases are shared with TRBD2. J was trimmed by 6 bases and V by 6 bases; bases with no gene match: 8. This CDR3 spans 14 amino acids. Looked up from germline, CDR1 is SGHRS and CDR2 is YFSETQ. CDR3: CASTGTSSINEQFF. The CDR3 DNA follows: TGCGCCAGCACCGGGACTAGTTCAATCAATGAGCAGTTCTTC.

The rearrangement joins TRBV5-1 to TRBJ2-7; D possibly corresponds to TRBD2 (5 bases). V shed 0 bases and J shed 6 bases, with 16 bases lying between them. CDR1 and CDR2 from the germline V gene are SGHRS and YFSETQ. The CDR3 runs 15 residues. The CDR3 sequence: CASSLDLATASEQYF. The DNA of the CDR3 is TGCGCCAGCAGCTTGGACCTAGCAACAGCCTCCGAGCAGTACTTC.

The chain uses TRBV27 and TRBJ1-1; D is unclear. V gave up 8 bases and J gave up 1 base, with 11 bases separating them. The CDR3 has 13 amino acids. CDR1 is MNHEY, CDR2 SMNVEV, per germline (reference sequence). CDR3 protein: CASGYAANTEAFF. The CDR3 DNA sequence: TGTGCCAGCGGGTATGCGGCGAACACTGAAGCTTTCTTT.

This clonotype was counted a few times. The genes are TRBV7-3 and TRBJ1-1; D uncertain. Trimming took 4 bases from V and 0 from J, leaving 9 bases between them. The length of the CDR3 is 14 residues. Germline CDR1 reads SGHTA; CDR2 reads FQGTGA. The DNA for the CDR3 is TGTGCCAGCAGCTCGTCCGATCTGAACACTGAAGCTTTCTTT. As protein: CASSSSDLNTEAFF.

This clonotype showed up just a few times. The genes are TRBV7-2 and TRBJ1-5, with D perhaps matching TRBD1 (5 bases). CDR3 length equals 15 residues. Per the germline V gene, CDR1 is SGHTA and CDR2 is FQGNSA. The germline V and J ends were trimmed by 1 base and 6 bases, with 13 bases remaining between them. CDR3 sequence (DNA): TGTGCCAGCAGCTTAGGCGGGACGCTGAGTCAGCCCCAGCATTTT. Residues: CASSLGGTLSQPQHF.

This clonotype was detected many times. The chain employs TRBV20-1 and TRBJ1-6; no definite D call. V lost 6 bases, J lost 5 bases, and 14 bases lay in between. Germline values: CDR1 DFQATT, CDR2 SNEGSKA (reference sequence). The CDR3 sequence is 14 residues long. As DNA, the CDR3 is TGCAGTGCCCCCCGGCAGATAGATAATTCACCCCTCCACTTT. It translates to CSAPRQIDNSPLHF.

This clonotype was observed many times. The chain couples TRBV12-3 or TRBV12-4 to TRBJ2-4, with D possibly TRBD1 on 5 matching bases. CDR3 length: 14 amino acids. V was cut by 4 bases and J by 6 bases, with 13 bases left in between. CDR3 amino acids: CASSYPREPNIQYF. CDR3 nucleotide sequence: TGTGCCAGCAGTTACCCCAGGGAACCAAACATTCAGTACTTC.

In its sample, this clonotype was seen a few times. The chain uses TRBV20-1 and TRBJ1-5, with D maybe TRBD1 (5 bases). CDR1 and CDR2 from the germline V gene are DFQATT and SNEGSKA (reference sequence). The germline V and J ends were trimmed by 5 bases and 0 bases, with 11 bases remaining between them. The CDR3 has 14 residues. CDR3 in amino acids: CSAYRRDSNQPQHF. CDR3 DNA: TGCAGTGCTTACCGCAGGGATAGCAATCAGCCCCAGCATTTT.

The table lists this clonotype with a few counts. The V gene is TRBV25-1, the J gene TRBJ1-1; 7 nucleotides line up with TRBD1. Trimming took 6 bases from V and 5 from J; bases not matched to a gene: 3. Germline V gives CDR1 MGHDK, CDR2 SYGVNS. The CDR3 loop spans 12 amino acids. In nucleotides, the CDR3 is TGTGCCAGCAGCGAGGGGGCTACTGAAGCTTTCTTT. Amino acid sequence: CASSEGATEAFF.

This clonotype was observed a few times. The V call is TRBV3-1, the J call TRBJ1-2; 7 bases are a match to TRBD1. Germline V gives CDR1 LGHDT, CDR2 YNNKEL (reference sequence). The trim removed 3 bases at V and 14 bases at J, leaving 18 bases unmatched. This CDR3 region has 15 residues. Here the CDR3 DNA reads TGTGCCAGCAGCCATGTTCGACAGGGCCCCGCGGTTTGGACCTTC. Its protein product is CASSHVRQGPAVWTF.

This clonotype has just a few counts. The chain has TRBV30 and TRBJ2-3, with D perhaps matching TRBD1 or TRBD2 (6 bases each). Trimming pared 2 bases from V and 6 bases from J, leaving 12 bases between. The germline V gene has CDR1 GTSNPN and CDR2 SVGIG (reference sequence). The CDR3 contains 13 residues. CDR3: CAWSRGPGDTQYF. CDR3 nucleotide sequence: TGTGCCTGGAGTCGGGGGCCAGGGGATACGCAGTATTTT.

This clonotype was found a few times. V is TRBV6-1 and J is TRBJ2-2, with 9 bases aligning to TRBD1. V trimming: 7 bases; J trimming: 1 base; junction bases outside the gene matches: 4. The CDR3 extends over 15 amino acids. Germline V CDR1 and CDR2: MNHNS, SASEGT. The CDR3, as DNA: TGTGCCAGCACCATGGGACAGGGGAACACCGGGGAGCTGTTTTTT. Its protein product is CASTMGQGNTGELFF.